Following are 2 T cell receptor beta chains from one sample sequenced in a study of OX40 agonist ivuxolimab in advanced cancers. TCRdb keeps only in-frame clones here, not all; method: immunoSEQ multiplex PCR. The data show about 35,000 clones, with about four fifths seen just once and roughly 2.5% held by the top ten. The sample here was CD4+ or CD8+ T cells sorted from blood, taken in a trial of the OX40 agonist ivuxolimab. The receptors shown here come from an adult with an advanced solid tumor such as melanoma, head and neck, liver or kidney cancer.

The chain recombines TRBV7-3 with TRBJ2-1; 8 bases fit TRBD1. The CDR3 sequence is 15 residues long. Germline V gene data show CDR1 as SGHTA and CDR2 as FQGTGA. V lost 5 bases and J lost 6; bases outside the gene matches: 9. CDR3 amino acids: CASSKRQGRSNEQFF. The CDR3 nucleotides read TGTGCCAGCAGCAAACGACAGGGGAGGTCCAATGAGCAGTTCTTC.

This clone came up a few times. The chain combines TRBV7-8 with TRBJ1-6; D call uncertain. The CDR3 is 15 amino acids. V was shortened by 1 base and J by 2 bases, with 6 bases between the two germline ends. Germline CDR1 and CDR2: SGHVS and FQNEAQ. The CDR3 nucleotides are TGTGCCAGCAGCTTAGGAGGAACCTATAATTCACCCCTCCACTTT. It translates to CASSLGGTYNSPLHF.